Sequencing of this T cell receptor beta chain was carried out in a study of sequential checkpoint blockade in melanoma. The overall study: After both sequences, patients received maintenance nivolumab.

Repertoires were generated with immunoSEQ multiplex PCR, while TCRdb's copy carries only in-frame clones and drops some. The sample contains around 40,000 clones, about nine tenths of which appear only once. This clone was recorded a few times. The trim removed 2 bases at V and 7 bases at J, leaving 4 bases unmatched. CDR1 MNHNY and CDR2 SVGAGI come from the germline V gene (reference sequence). This CDR3 spans 14 amino acids. Indicated treatment: randomized to nivolumab then ipilimumab (arm A) or the reverse (arm B). The origin of this receptor is a human donor with melanoma. The input for sequencing was CD8+ T cells sorted from blood (inferred from file names), taken from a patient given nivolumab and ipilimumab in sequence. The chain recombines TRBV6-6 with TRBJ1-2; TRBD1 matches 10 bases. The CDR3 region is CASSYTGQGTGYTF. The CDR3 bases are TGTGCCAGCAGTTACACGGGACAGGGGACTGGCTACACCTTC.